This note documents a single TCR beta chain sequence. These data are taken from a study of OX40 agonist ivuxolimab in advanced cancers. About the research overall: Of mixed ages from about 20 to 80 and averaging approximately 60 years, the group was more than 65% male.

Profiled with immunoSEQ multiplex PCR; TCRdb holds only in-frame clones, not every one. The repertoire holds about 28,000 clones, with 70% to 80% as singletons. J was trimmed by 0 bases and V by 6 bases; bases with no gene match: 4. The CDR3 is made up of 15 amino acids. Germline V gene data show CDR1 as SGHNT and CDR2 as YENEEA. This clonotype was obtained from an adult with an advanced solid tumor such as melanoma, head and neck, liver or kidney cancer. This material consisted of CD4+ or CD8+ T cells sorted from blood, taken in a trial of the OX40 agonist ivuxolimab. The rearrangement uses TRBV11-3 and TRBJ2-1, with 8 nucleotides matching TRBD2. CDR3 in DNA: TGTGCCAGCAGTAGCGGGGCCAGCTCCTACAATGAGCAGTTCTTC. This codes for CASSSGASSYNEQFF.